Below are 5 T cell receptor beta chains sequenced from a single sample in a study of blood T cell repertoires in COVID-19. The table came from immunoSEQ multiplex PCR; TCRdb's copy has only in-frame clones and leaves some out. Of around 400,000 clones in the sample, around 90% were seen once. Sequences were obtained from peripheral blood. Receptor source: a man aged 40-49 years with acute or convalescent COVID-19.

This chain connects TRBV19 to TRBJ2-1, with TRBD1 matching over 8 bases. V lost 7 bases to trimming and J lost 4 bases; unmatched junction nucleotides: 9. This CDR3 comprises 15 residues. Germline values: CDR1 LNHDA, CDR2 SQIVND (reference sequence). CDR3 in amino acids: CASTPGTGKYNEQFF. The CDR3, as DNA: TGTGCCAGTACCCCCGGGACAGGCAAGTACAATGAGCAGTTCTTC.

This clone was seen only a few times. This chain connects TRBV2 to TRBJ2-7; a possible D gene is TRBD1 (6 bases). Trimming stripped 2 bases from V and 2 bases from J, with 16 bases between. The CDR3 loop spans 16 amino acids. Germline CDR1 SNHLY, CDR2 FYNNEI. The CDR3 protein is CASSEPLRDKPYEQYF. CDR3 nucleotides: TGTGCCAGCAGTGAACCCCTCCGGGACAAGCCCTACGAGCAGTACTTC. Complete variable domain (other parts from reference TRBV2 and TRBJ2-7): EPEVTQTPSHQVTQMGQEVILRCVPISNHLYFYWYRQILGQKVEFLVSFYNNEISEKSEIFDDQFSVERPDGSNFTLKIRSTKLEDSAMYFCASSEPLRDKPYEQYFGPGTRLTVT.

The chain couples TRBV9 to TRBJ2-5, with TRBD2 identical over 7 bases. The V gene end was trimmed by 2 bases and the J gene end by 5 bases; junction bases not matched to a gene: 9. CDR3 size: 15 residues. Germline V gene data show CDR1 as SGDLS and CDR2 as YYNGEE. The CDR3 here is CASSVETSWWETQYF. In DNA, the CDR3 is TGTGCCAGCAGCGTCGAGACTAGCTGGTGGGAGACCCAGTACTTC.

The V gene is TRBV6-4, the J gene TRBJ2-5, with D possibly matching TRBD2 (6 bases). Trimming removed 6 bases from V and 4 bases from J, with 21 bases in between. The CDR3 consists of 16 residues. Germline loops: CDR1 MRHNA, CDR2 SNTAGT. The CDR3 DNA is TGTGCCAGCAGCCCGGGTCGGGGCGACGGGGGAGAGACCCAGTACTTC. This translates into CASSPGRGDGGETQYF.

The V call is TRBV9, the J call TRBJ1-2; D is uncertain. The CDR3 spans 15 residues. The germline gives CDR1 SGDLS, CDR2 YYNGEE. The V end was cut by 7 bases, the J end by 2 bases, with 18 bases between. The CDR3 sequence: CASSPVAGTNYGYTF. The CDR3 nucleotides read TGTGCCAGCTCCCCTGTGGCAGGCACCAACTATGGCTACACCTTC.